The T cell receptor beta chain described here comes from a study of T cell repertoires in cytomegalovirus infection. This clonotype turned up a few times. Antigen unknown. Study conclusions and caveats: The ex vivo response was dominated by HLA-C-restricted CMV-specific TCR beta clonotypes. Accumulated public TCR beta family frequency recognized individuals carrying CMV together with the relevant HLA.

The CDR3 totals 14 residues. V dropped 5 bases and J dropped 10 bases, with 18 bases sitting between them. CDR1 and CDR2 from the germline V gene are SEHNR and FQNEAQ (reference sequence). From the reads, TCRdb called clonotypes with MiXCR, one entry per CDR3 protein. Among about 120,000 distinct CDR3 sequences listed, about 9.5% were seen once. This clonotype was sampled from a human donor in good health (CMV status not recorded). Some clones in this sample may be carry-over from other donors' samples. The sequenced material came from PBMCs, sequenced either directly or after in vitro stimulation (not recorded which). The chain joins TRBV7-9 to TRBJ2-1; D gene uncertain. The DNA for the CDR3 is TGTGCCAGCAGCCAACTCCTTGGGCTACACGAGCAGTTCTTC. Translated: CASSQLLGLHEQFF.